The rows below give T cell receptor beta chains drawn from one sample of a study of T cell changes during pregnancy in multiple sclerosis. This table comes from immunoSEQ multiplex PCR, and its TCRdb copy is limited to in-frame clones, with some not included. The repertoire has around 130,000 clones, 90% to 95% of them found once; the top ten carry roughly 6.2%. The material sequenced was peripheral blood, taken before pregnancy. The receptor set was obtained from a female donor with multiple sclerosis, enrolled in a pregnancy study. CDR3s include the opening cysteine and the closing phenylalanine or tryptophan. D genes are given only for firm matches. Clone size is stated in some rows and not others, as once, few, many or a class when expanded.

j_call,v_call,clone_size,d_call,cdr3_nt,cdr3_aa
TRBJ2-7,TRBV5-1,-,TRBD1,TGCGCCAGCAGCTCCGCCGGGACAGGGGGCTACGAGCAGTACTTC,CASSSAGTGGYEQYF
TRBJ1-2,TRBV6-1,-,TRBD1,TGTGCCAGCAGTGTAGGGACCGGGACAGCTAACTATGGCTACACCTTC,CASSVGTGTANYGYTF
TRBJ1-2,TRBV7-6,-,-,TGTGCCAGCAGCGCCGGACAGAACTATGGCTACACCTTC,CASSAGQNYGYTF
TRBJ2-7,TRBV7-2,-,-,TGTGCCAGCAGCTTCCAGGGGGGATCTTTCTACGAGCAGTACTTC,CASSFQGGSFYEQYF
TRBJ1-1,TRBV21-1,-,-,TGTGCCAGCAGCAAAGGGTGGAGGCTTGGAGCTTTCTTT,CASSKGWRLGAFF
TRBJ1-1,TRBV10-2,-,-,TGCGCCAGCAGCCGGACTTGGAACACTGAAGCTTTCTTT,CASSRTWNTEAFF
TRBJ2-7,TRBV2,-,TRBD1,TGTGCCAGCAGCGCGGACAGGGCTAAGTATCGCGAGCAGTACTTC,CASSADRAKYREQYF
TRBJ1-1,TRBV5-1,-,TRBD1,TGCGCCAGCAGCAAAGACAGGGTGAACACTGAAGCTTTCTTT,CASSKDRVNTEAFF
TRBJ2-5,TRBV5-4,-,-,TGTGCCAGCAGCTTGGTAGACCAAGAGACCCAGTACTTC,CASSLVDQETQYF
TRBJ1-3,TRBV30,-,TRBD1,TGTGCCTGGAGTAAAACCCGACCCGGGACAGGGTCGTCTGGAAACACCATATATTTT,CAWSKTRPGTGSSGNTIYF
TRBJ2-5,TRBV5-1,-,-,TGCGCCAGCAGCATTGTTAGTGGAGAGACCCAGTACTTC,CASSIVSGETQYF
TRBJ2-6,TRBV7-2,-,TRBD1,TGTGCCAGCAGCTTGCCGGACAGGACCTCTGGGGCCAACGTCCTGACTTTC,CASSLPDRTSGANVLTF
TRBJ1-1,TRBV6-4,-,TRBD1,TGTGCCAGCAGCCTGGACAGGGGAACTGAAGCTTTCTTT,CASSLDRGTEAFF
TRBJ1-5,TRBV28,-,TRBD1,TGTGCCAGCAGTCCCCCGGGCAGGGGGAGCAATCAGCCCCAGCATTTT,CASSPPGRGSNQPQHF
TRBJ1-1,TRBV5-4,-,-,TGTGCCAGCAGCCTCGACAGAGTTGAAGCTTTCTTT,CASSLDRVEAFF
TRBJ1-2,TRBV30,-,-,TGTGCCTGGAGTGGTTTCAGAGGCAGCAACTATGGCTACACCTTC,CAWSGFRGSNYGYTF
TRBJ1-1,TRBV27,once,TRBD1,TGTGCCAGCAGTTTCTGGACAGGGCGGGACACTGAAGCTTTCTTT,CASSFWTGRDTEAFF
TRBJ2-2,TRBV11-2,-,-,TGTGCCAGCAGCTTAGAATTTGCGGGGGCGGCTAACACCGGGGAGCTGTTTTTT,CASSLEFAGAANTGELFF
TRBJ2-7,TRBV14,-,-,TGTGCCAGCAGCCAAGTGTGGACACAGAGCTCCTACGAGCAGTACTTC,CASSQVWTQSSYEQYF
TRBJ1-1,TRBV30,few,-,TGTGCCTGGAGTGTATCCTCGAACACTGAAGCTTTCTTT,CAWSVSSNTEAFF
TRBJ2-3,TRBV5-6,-,TRBD2,TGTGCCAGCAGCTTGGGGGCTAGCGGGGATACGCAGTATTTT,CASSLGASGDTQYF
TRBJ2-7,TRBV7-7,-,-,TGTGCCAGCAGCCCCTATCCAGGATACGAGCAGTACTTC,CASSPYPGYEQYF
TRBJ2-7,TRBV7-6,-,TRBD2,TGTGCCAGCAGCCCCTTAGTCGGCGGGAGGATCGACGAGCAGTACTTC,CASSPLVGGRIDEQYF
TRBJ2-5,TRBV2,-,-,TGTGCCAGCAGTGCAGTACAAGAGACCCAGTACTTC,CASSAVQETQYF
TRBJ1-2,TRBV7-2,-,-,TGTGCCAGCAGCACCAGGGGTGGGAAGGGCTACACCTTC,CASSTRGGKGYTF
TRBJ1-5,TRBV2,-,-,TGTGCCAGCAGTGAAGCCTTAACAGGGATCCAGCCCCAGCATTTT,CASSEALTGIQPQHF
TRBJ2-3,TRBV6-4,-,TRBD2,TGTGCCAGCAGTGACGTAGCGGGAGGGCCAGATACGCAGTATTTT,CASSDVAGGPDTQYF
TRBJ1-2,TRBV5-6,-,TRBD1,TGTGCCAGCAGCTGGTTCGACAGGGACTATGGCTACACCTTC,CASSWFDRDYGYTF
TRBJ1-6,TRBV30,once,TRBD1,TGTGCCTGGACGGGACAGTCTCGCTATAATTCACCCCTCCACTTT,CAWTGQSRYNSPLHF
TRBJ1-2,TRBV30,-,-,TGTGCCTGGATTGTTTTTCCGACAGTTAACTATGGCTACACCTTC,CAWIVFPTVNYGYTF
TRBJ2-4,TRBV2,-,TRBD2,TGTGCCAGCCGCGCTTCTAGCGGGAGGGCCCCCCAGGACATTCAGTACTTC,CASRASSGRAPQDIQYF
TRBJ2-5,TRBV5-1,-,-,TGCGCCAGCAGCCTCTCAGGGGCCACGCAAGAGACCCAGTACTTC,CASSLSGATQETQYF
TRBJ2-7,TRBV5-1,-,-,TGCGCCAGCAGCTTGGCCTGGGACACCTCCTACGAGCAGTACTTC,CASSLAWDTSYEQYF
TRBJ1-2,TRBV14,-,-,TGTGCCAGCAGCGGGGGGACGTGGGGAAACTATGGCTACACCTTC,CASSGGTWGNYGYTF
TRBJ2-2,TRBV10-3,-,TRBD1,TGTGCCATCAGTGCCGCACCGGGGCAGGGGGCTTATACCGGGGAGCTGTTTTTT,CAISAAPGQGAYTGELFF
TRBJ2-7,TRBV5-1,-,TRBD1,TGCGCCAGCAGCTTGGCCGGGACAGGGGGCTACGAGCAGTACTTC,CASSLAGTGGYEQYF
TRBJ1-2,TRBV30,few,TRBD1,TGTGCCTGGAGAGGGAGCAGGGGGGCTGGCTACACCTTC,CAWRGSRGAGYTF
TRBJ2-1,TRBV7-3,-,-,TGTGCCAGCAGCCTACAGGGCGACTCCTACAATGAGCAGTTCTTC,CASSLQGDSYNEQFF
TRBJ1-2,TRBV6-1,-,TRBD1,TGTGCCAGCAGTGAAACGACAGGGGGCCTGGAAGGCTACACCTTC,CASSETTGGLEGYTF
TRBJ2-7,TRBV6-1,-,TRBD2,TGTGCCAGCAGGTTAACTAGCGGGAGGGGTTACGAGCAGTACTTC,CASRLTSGRGYEQYF
TRBJ2-5,TRBV2,-,-,TGTGCCAGCAGTGAAGCGCGGAGCGGTGGGTCGGCCCAGTACTTC,CASSEARSGGSAQYF
TRBJ2-1,TRBV20-1,-,-,TGCAGTGCTGAACTAGGCAATGAGCAGTTCTTC,CSAELGNEQFF
TRBJ1-5,TRBV4-1,-,-,TGCGCCAGCAGCCAAGATAGGGCAGCGGGCAATCAGCCCCAGCATTTT,CASSQDRAAGNQPQHF
TRBJ1-2,TRBV6-1,-,TRBD1,TGTGCCAGCAGCGAGACTACAGGGGGCGATGGCTACACCTTC,CASSETTGGDGYTF
TRBJ2-7,TRBV11-2,-,TRBD2,TGTGCCAGCACCCATGCCGGGGCTAGCGGTGACAAGCAGTACTTC,CASTHAGASGDKQYF
TRBJ2-7,TRBV11-1,-,-,TGTGCCAGCAGCTTAGCCGGGAGAGCCTACGAGCAGTACTTC,CASSLAGRAYEQYF
TRBJ1-1,TRBV30,-,TRBD1,TGTGCCTGGAGTAGGGACAGGGGGGCTGAAGCTTTCTTT,CAWSRDRGAEAFF
TRBJ1-2,TRBV2,-,-,TGTGCCAGCAGTGAACTAGGCGGGAACTATGGCTACACCTTC,CASSELGGNYGYTF
TRBJ2-1,TRBV7-3,-,TRBD2,TGTGCCAGCAGCTTAAGACCCTTGGGACTAGCGGGCAATGAGCAGTTCTTC,CASSLRPLGLAGNEQFF
TRBJ2-4,TRBV5-4,-,-,TGTGCCAGCAGCGGGAGTGGGGCCAAAAACATTCAGTACTTC,CASSGSGAKNIQYF
TRBJ2-3,TRBV19,-,TRBD2,TGTGCCAGTAGTATAGGGGGGGCTAGCGGGGAGACAGATACGCAGTATTTT,CASSIGGASGETDTQYF
TRBJ2-4,TRBV7-8,-,-,TGTGCCAGCAGCTTAGAGAGATTCAAAAACATTCAGTACTTC,CASSLERFKNIQYF
TRBJ1-2,TRBV6-5,few,-,TGTGCCAGCAGTTACCTGAGGACAATCTATGGCTACACCTTC,CASSYLRTIYGYTF
TRBJ2-5,TRBV6-4,-,-,TGTGCCAGCACCCGACCCTTGACGAGGGAGACCCAGTACTTC,CASTRPLTRETQYF
TRBJ1-2,TRBV14,-,-,TGTGCCAGCAGCCAAGGACAAATCTATGGCTACACCTTC,CASSQGQIYGYTF
TRBJ2-6,TRBV7-8,-,-,TGTGCCAGCAGCTTAGTATTCAGGACTGGGGCCAACGTCCTGACTTTC,CASSLVFRTGANVLTF
TRBJ1-4,TRBV15,-,TRBD1,TGTGCCACCAGCATAAGACAGGGTGGCGAAAAACTGTTTTTT,CATSIRQGGEKLFF
TRBJ2-7,TRBV11-2,-,TRBD1,TGTGCCAGCAGCTTTCGGATGGACAGGTTCTACTACGAGCAGTACTTC,CASSFRMDRFYYEQYF